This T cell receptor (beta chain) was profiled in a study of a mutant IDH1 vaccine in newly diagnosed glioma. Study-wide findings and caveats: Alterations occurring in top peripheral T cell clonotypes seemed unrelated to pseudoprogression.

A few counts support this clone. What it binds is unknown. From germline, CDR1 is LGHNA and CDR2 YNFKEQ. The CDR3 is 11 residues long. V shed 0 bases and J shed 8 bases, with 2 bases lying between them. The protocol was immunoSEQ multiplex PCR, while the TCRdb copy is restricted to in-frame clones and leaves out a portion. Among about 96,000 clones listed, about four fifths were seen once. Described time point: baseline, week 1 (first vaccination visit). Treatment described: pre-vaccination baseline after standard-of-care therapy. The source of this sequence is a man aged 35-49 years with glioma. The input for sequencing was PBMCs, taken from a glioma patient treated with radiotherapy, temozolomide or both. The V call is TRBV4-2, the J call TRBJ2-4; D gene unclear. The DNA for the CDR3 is TGTGCCAGCAGCCAAGATGACATTCAGTACTTC. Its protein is CASSQDDIQYF.